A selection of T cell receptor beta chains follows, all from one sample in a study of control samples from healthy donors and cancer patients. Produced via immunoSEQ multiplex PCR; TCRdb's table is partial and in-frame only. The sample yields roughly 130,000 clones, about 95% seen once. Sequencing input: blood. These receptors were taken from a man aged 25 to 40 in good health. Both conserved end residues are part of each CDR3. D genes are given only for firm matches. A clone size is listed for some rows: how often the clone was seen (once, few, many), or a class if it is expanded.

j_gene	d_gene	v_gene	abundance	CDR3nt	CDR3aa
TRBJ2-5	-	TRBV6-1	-	TGTGCCAGCAGTGAAGGGGGGGCCCAAGAGACCCAGTACTTC	CASSEGGAQETQYF
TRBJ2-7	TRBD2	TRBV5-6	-	TGTGCCAGCAGCTCTAGACTAGCGGGGGAGCACGAGCAGTACTTC	CASSSRLAGEHEQYF
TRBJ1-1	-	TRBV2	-	TGTGCCAGCAGTGCACAGGAGGTGAACACTGAAGCTTTCTTT	CASSAQEVNTEAFF
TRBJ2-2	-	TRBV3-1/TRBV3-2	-	TGTGCCAGCAGCCAAGAGAACAGGATGAAATACGAAACGAACACCGGGGAGCTGTTTTTT	CASSQENRMKYETNTGELFF
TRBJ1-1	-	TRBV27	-	TGTGCCAGCAGTCCCCCAACGGGGCAGGCTTTCTTT	CASSPPTGQAFF
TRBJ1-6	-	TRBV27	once	TGTGCCAGCAGACTCGGGACAAGTTATAATTCACCCCTCCACTTT	CASRLGTSYNSPLHF
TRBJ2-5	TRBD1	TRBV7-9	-	TGTGCCAGCAGCTTACCTGTGACAGGGGCCTTGGAGACCCAGTACTTC	CASSLPVTGALETQYF
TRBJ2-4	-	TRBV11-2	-	TGTGCCAGCAGCTTAGAAGGAATCTTAACCAAAAACATTCAGTACTTC	CASSLEGILTKNIQYF
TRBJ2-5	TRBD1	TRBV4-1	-	TGCGCCAGCAGCCAAGATCGAGGACAGGGACAAGAGACCCAGTACTTC	CASSQDRGQGQETQYF
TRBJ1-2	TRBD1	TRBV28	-	TGTGCCAGCAGTGTGCCGGGACAGGCATTTAACTATGGCTACACCTTC	CASSVPGQAFNYGYTF
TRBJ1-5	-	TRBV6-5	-	TGTGCCAGCAGTCAGGGTAGCAATCAGCCCCAGCATTTT	CASSQGSNQPQHF
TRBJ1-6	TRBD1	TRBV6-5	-	TGTGCCAGCAGCCGGACAGGGACTAATTCACCCCTCCACTTT	CASSRTGTNSPLHF
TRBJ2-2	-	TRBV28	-	TGTGCCAGCAGTCCCAGGGGGGTCGGGGAGCTGTTTTTT	CASSPRGVGELFF
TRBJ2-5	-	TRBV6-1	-	TGTGCCAGCAGTGAATACCCCCAAGAGACCCAGTACTTC	CASSEYPQETQYF